These 13 T cell receptor beta chains came from one sample sequenced in a study of cytomegalovirus exposure and HLA in healthy donors. Primers included in the PCR were 60 Vbeta and 13 Jbeta primers. Method: immunoSEQ multiplex PCR; TCRdb's copy keeps in-frame clones and lacks some. The data contain 100,000 to 150,000 clones, around 70% of them seen just once; the ten biggest clones take up 2% to 2.5%. The sequenced sample consisted of PBMCs. The receptor set was obtained from a woman aged 40 to 55 in good health and CMV-seropositive.

The V gene is TRBV6-1, the J gene TRBJ2-2; the D is unclear. This CDR3 is 14 amino acids long. Germline V lookup: CDR1 MNHNS, CDR2 SASEGT. V lost 5 bases and J 3 bases, leaving 10 bases between the germline ends. Here the CDR3 DNA reads TGTGCCAGCAGTTCAACATTGGACACCGGGGAGCTGTTTTTT. This codes for CASSSTLDTGELFF.

This chain connects TRBV18 to TRBJ1-3, with 9 bases that match TRBD1. The CDR3 totals 15 residues. From germline, CDR1 is KGHSH and CDR2 LQKENI. V shed 0 bases and J 9 bases; nucleotides not matched to a gene: 6. Here the CDR3 DNA reads TGTGCCAGCTCACCACCGGGACAGGGTACGGTCACCATATATTTT. Protein sequence: CASSPPGQGTVTIYF.

The CDR3 is CASTSRGDQPQHF. In nucleotides, the CDR3 is TGTGCCAGCACCTCCCGGGGGGATCAGCCCCAGCATTTT. This chain links TRBV7-8 with TRBJ1-5; D might be TRBD1 (5 bases). Germline CDR1 SGHVS, CDR2 FQNEAQ. The CDR3 totals 13 residues. The V end was cut by 7 bases, the J end by 5 bases, with 12 bases between.

This clone was counted a single time. The CDR3: CASSSPGRKETQYF. DNA of the CDR3: TGTGCCAGCAGTTCGCCGGGTAGGAAGGAGACCCAGTACTTC. The chain carries TRBV28 and TRBJ2-5, with D uncertain. The CDR3 extends over 14 amino acids. Germline V gene lookup returns CDR1 MDHEN and CDR2 SYDVKM. Trimming removed 4 bases from V and 5 bases from J, with 14 bases in between.

The CDR3 DNA sequence: TGTGCCTGGTCTAGCGGGGGGGCGGCCGAGCAGTACTTC. It is translated as CAWSSGGAAEQYF. The chain carries TRBV30 and TRBJ2-7; 12 positions agree with TRBD2. The CDR3 contains 13 residues. The germline CDR1 and CDR2 sequences are GTSNPN and SVGIG (reference sequence). The ends lost 5 bases at V and 6 bases at J; junction bases unmatched: 5.

Comments on this clone: The same CDR3 also results from other DNA sequences found in this sample. V is TRBV9 and J is TRBJ2-6, with D possibly matching TRBD2 (5 bases). This CDR3 contains 15 residues. Germline CDR1 and CDR2: SGDLS and YYNGEE. Trimming removed 0 bases from V and 1 base from J, with 5 bases in between. CDR3 DNA sequence: TGTGCCAGCAGCGTAGGAGGGTCTGGGGCCAACGTCCTGACTTTC. It encodes CASSVGGSGANVLTF.

V usage is TRBV30 and J usage is TRBJ1-2; 11 positions match TRBD1. Per germline, CDR1 GTSNPN and CDR2 SVGIG (reference sequence). The CDR3 totals 13 residues. Losses at the gene ends were 4 bases for V and 7 bases for J; bases not matched to a gene: 5. CDR3 residues: CAWIPDRGLGYTF. CDR3 DNA sequence: TGTGCCTGGATTCCGGACAGGGGGCTTGGCTACACCTTC.

This chain links TRBV7-8 with TRBJ1-3, with 7 bases aligning to TRBD1. The CDR3 loop spans 15 amino acids. The germline V gene encodes CDR1 SGHVS and CDR2 FQNEAQ. V was pared by 0 bases and J by 1 base, with 0 bases of the junction left unmatched. The CDR3 sequence is CASSLATGSGNTIYF. The CDR3 DNA sequence: TGTGCCAGCAGCTTAGCGACAGGGTCTGGAAACACCATATATTTT.

The gene calls are TRBV14 and TRBJ2-5; perhaps TRBD2 as D (6 bases). Germline-derived CDR1 and CDR2 are SGHDN and FVKESK. V shed 4 bases and J shed 4 bases, with 10 bases lying between them. The CDR3 has 13 residues. The CDR3 region has the DNA TGTGCCAGCAGCCCCGGGAGTTCAGAGACCCAGTACTTC. Amino acid sequence: CASSPGSSETQYF. The variable domain in full, completed from reference TRBV14 and TRBJ2-5, reads EAGVTQFPSHSVIEKGQTVTLRCDPISGHDNLYWYRRVMGKEIKFLLHFVKESKQDESGMPNNRFLAERTGGTYSTLKVQPAELEDSGVYFCASSPGSSETQYFGPGTRLLVL.

This clone was seen only once. The rearrangement joins TRBV7-2 to TRBJ1-4; TRBD1 might be the D (6 bases). This CDR3 has 15 residues. Trimming cost V 5 bases and J 8 bases, with 18 bases left between them. The germline V gene has CDR1 SGHTA and CDR2 FQGNSA. CDR3 amino acids: CASSPAGGPKEKLFF. The CDR3 bases are TGTGCCAGCAGCCCCGCGGGGGGCCCAAAGGAAAAACTGTTTTTT. The full variable domain, its missing parts supplied by reference TRBV7-2 and TRBJ1-4, is GAGVSQSPSNKVTEKGKDVELRCDPISGHTALYWYRQSLGQGLEFLIYFQGNSAPDKSGLPSDRFSAERTGGSVSTLTIQRTQQEDSAVYLCASSPAGGPKEKLFFGSGTQLSVL.

This chain links TRBV5-1 with TRBJ2-3, with 9 bases matching TRBD2. V dropped 3 bases and J dropped 4; count of bases not matched to a gene: 18. The CDR3 length is 19 residues. Germline V gene sequence: CDR1 SGHRS, CDR2 YFSETQ. As DNA, the CDR3 is TGCGCCAGCAGCTCACGGTGGGGGGAGGGGACTAGCACCCCAGATACGCAGTATTTT. This translates into CASSSRWGEGTSTPDTQYF. The full variable domain, with the rest looked up from reference TRBV5-1 and TRBJ2-3, is KAGVTQTPRYLIKTRGQQVTLSCSPISGHRSVSWYQQTPGQGLQFLFEYFSETQRNKGNFPGRFSGRQFSNSRSEMNVSTLELGDSALYLCASSSRWGEGTSTPDTQYFGPGTRLTVL.

V usage is TRBV11-2 and J usage is TRBJ1-2; D unresolved. Between the trimmed V and J ends, which lost 0 bases and 2 bases, there was a span of 13 bases. The CDR3 has 16 amino acids. The germline V gene encodes CDR1 SGHAT and CDR2 FQNNGV. The CDR3 nucleotides are TGTGCCAGCAGCTTAGAGAGTACCAGACTAAACTATGGCTACACCTTC. Protein product: CASSLESTRLNYGYTF.

This chain links TRBV30 with TRBJ1-1; D gene ambiguous. Between the trimmed V and J ends, which lost 3 bases and 4 bases, there was a span of 12 bases. There are 13 residues in the CDR3. Germline-derived CDR1 and CDR2 are GTSNPN and SVGIG (reference sequence). CDR3 in DNA: TGTGCCTGGAGAGTCTCCACGGGCACTGAAGCTTTCTTT. It specifies CAWRVSTGTEAFF.